This T cell receptor beta chain comes out of a study of glioma-infiltrating T cells. The CDR3 covers 15 residues. Per the germline V gene, CDR1 is PRHDT and CDR2 is FYEKMQ (reference sequence). J lost 7 bases, V lost 4 bases, and 7 bases had no gene match. TCR alpha and beta CDR3 regions were amplified from RNA using iRepertoire nested multiplex PCR. TCRdb independently ran MiXCR on the multiplex PCR reads; one entry per CDR3 protein. The table records around 190,000 distinct CDR3 sequences, about 46% of them present only once. Sequencing was carried out using glioma tissue, nonneoplastic brain tissue, or PBMCs (not recorded which). This TCR was recovered from a human donor with low-grade glioma or glioblastoma, undergoing nonglioma brain surgery, or in good health (not recorded which). The rearrangement uses TRBV13 and TRBJ2-7, with 13 bases identical to TRBD2. CDR3 in amino acids: CASSSRTSGSTEQYF. For the CDR3, the DNA is TGTGCCAGCAGCTCCCGGACTAGCGGGAGTACTGAGCAGTACTTC.